The 25 T cell receptor beta chains below all came from one sample that was sequenced in a study of shared clonotypes between healthy human individuals (dated by TCRdb to about 2020). Libraries came from the immunoSEQ multiplex PCR assay. Entries here come from immuneACCESS through TCRdb and include only in-frame sequences with V and J called. Some clones fail to appear in such tables; in the studies checked, an unresolved V gene covers under half of the shortfall, and the cause of the remainder is unknown. The sample table contains a few million clones; only one count was recorded for just over 90% of them. The ten largest clones represent about 0.39% of the sample. Sequencing was done on a sample of naive CD4+ T cells from PBMCs. Explained via the paper, the cell subset or site label denotes: CD45RA+ positively selected. The origin of the receptors is a man between 18 and 35 years old in good health. Some clones in this sample may be carry-over from other donors' samples.

The chain is built from TRBV27 and TRBJ2-3; TRBD1 is a possible D gene (5 bases). The CDR3 length is 16 residues. The germline V gene encodes CDR1 MNHEY and CDR2 SMNVEV (reference sequence). Trimming took off 6 bases at V and 2 bases at J, with 18 bases between the two ends. This CDR3 reads CASSYAVGPYTDTQYF. In nucleotides, the CDR3 is TGTGCCAGCAGCTACGCCGTGGGGCCCTACACAGATACGCAGTATTTT.

In DNA, the CDR3 is TGTGCCAGCAGCAAGACTCCAACCCTGTACTACGAGCAGTACTTC. Its protein is CASSKTPTLYYEQYF. The chain links TRBV2 to TRBJ2-7; no clear D. V shed 6 bases and J shed 3 bases, with 18 bases lying between them. Per germline, CDR1 SNHLY and CDR2 FYNNEI. The CDR3 runs 15 residues.

The CDR3 spells CASSLLGTVLIPTDTQYF. CDR3 nucleotides: TGCGCCAGCAGCTTGCTGGGGACAGTACTCATCCCGACAGATACGCAGTATTTT. This sequence joins TRBV5-1 and TRBJ2-3; 7 nucleotides match TRBD1. V trimming: 1 base; J trimming: 3 bases; junction bases outside the gene matches: 14. The CDR3 is 18 amino acids. Looked up from germline, CDR1 is SGHRS and CDR2 is YFSETQ.

Concerning this clone: This CDR3 is also generated by other DNA sequences in the sample. The rearrangement links TRBV5-1 to TRBJ1-5; possibly TRBD1 for D (5 bases). The V gene's germline CDR1 is SGHRS and CDR2 YFSETQ. This CDR3 has 15 residues. Deletions cut 0 bases from V and 1 base from J, with 8 bases between. Written as DNA, the CDR3 is TGCGCCAGCAGCTTGGTGGCAGGGAGCAATCAGCCCCAGCATTTT. Translation gives CASSLVAGSNQPQHF.

V is TRBV19 and J is TRBJ2-2; 7 bases agree with TRBD2. This CDR3 is 16 amino acids long. CDR1 LNHDA and CDR2 SQIVND come from the germline V gene (reference sequence). The V segment lost 3 bases and the J segment 4 bases; nucleotides outside the gene matches: 8. The CDR3 nucleotides read TGTGCCAGTAGTATTGGGGCTAGCGGCCCCACCGGGGAGCTGTTTTTT. It codes for CASSIGASGPTGELFF.

The chain employs TRBV6-6 and TRBJ1-1; tentative D call: TRBD1 (5 bases). The CDR3 totals 15 residues. Germline V gives CDR1 MNHNY, CDR2 SVGAGI (reference sequence). The V end was cut by 7 bases, the J end by 5 bases, with 20 bases between. The CDR3 sequence is CASTMGRGGRTEAFF. DNA of the CDR3: TGTGCCAGCACTATGGGACGGGGTGGGCGGACTGAAGCTTTCTTT.

This sequence joins TRBV4-1 and TRBJ2-2; 9 bases are a match to TRBD2. Looked up from germline, CDR1 is MGHRA and CDR2 is YSYEKL. The CDR3 spans 16 residues. The trim removed 7 bases at V and 5 bases at J, leaving 11 bases unmatched. CDR3 nucleotide sequence: TGCGCCAGCACCCCAGGGGCGGGAGGGCCGACCGGGGAGCTGTTTTTT. Its translation: CASTPGAGGPTGELFF.

This clone was detected only once. The genes are TRBV28 and TRBJ2-7; D is perhaps TRBD1 or TRBD2 (5 bases each). The germline gives CDR1 MDHEN, CDR2 SYDVKM. The V and J ends lost 1 base and 0 bases respectively, with 19 bases between them. This CDR3 region has 18 residues. CDR3: CASSLLRPRDGRSYEQYF. CDR3 DNA: TGTGCCAGCAGTTTATTAAGGCCAAGGGACGGACGCTCCTACGAGCAGTACTTC.

The V call is TRBV7-2, the J call TRBJ1-5, with unresolved D. The ends were cut back, 3 bases at V and 4 bases at J, with 10 bases in the middle. CDR1 and CDR2 (germline): SGHTA, FQGNSA. The CDR3 is 14 residues long. CDR3 bases: TGTGCCAGCAGCTTTCTTTCGGGGAATCAGCCCCAGCATTTT. Protein: CASSFLSGNQPQHF. Looking up the rest from reference TRBV7-2 and TRBJ1-5 gives the full variable domain: GAGVSQSPSNKVTEKGKDVELRCDPISGHTALYWYRQSLGQGLEFLIYFQGNSAPDKSGLPSDRFSAERTGGSVSTLTIQRTQQEDSAVYLCASSFLSGNQPQHFGDGTRLSIL.

This sequence joins TRBV28 and TRBJ2-7; D remains ambiguous. Trimming cost V 5 bases and J 1 base, with 12 bases left between them. The CDR3 has 14 amino acids. Germline values: CDR1 MDHEN, CDR2 SYDVKM. CDR3 bases: TGTGCCAGCAGTGTCCACGGGTCTTCCTACGAGCAGTACTTC. Its protein product is CASSVHGSSYEQYF.

Remarks on this clone: This sample includes further DNA sequences coding for the same CDR3. J is TRBJ1-1 and V is TRBV6-1; D is perhaps TRBD1 (5 bases). The germline V and J ends were trimmed by 0 bases and 2 bases, with 10 bases remaining between them. The CDR3 is 15 amino acids. Germline values: CDR1 MNHNS, CDR2 SASEGT. Here the CDR3 reads CASSEARGPNTEAFF. CDR3 in DNA: TGTGCCAGCAGTGAAGCGAGGGGACCAAACACTGAAGCTTTCTTT.

The V call is TRBV10-3, the J call TRBJ2-7; 13 bases line up with TRBD2. J was trimmed by 1 base and V by 6 bases; bases with no gene match: 3. The CDR3 consists of 15 residues. Germline CDR1 and CDR2: ENHRY and SYGVKD. This chain's CDR3 is CAIRLAGGSSYEQYF. Here the CDR3 DNA reads TGTGCCATCAGACTAGCGGGAGGGTCATCCTACGAGCAGTACTTC.

Note on this clone: Different DNA sequences within this sample yield the same CDR3. The chain links TRBV28 to TRBJ2-5, with D possibly TRBD2 on 5 matching bases. Germline loops: CDR1 MDHEN, CDR2 SYDVKM. The length of the CDR3 is 12 residues. Trimming pared 5 bases from V and 5 bases from J, leaving 9 bases between. CDR3 in amino acids: CASSGLGETQYF. The CDR3 coding sequence is TGTGCCAGCAGTGGACTCGGGGAGACCCAGTACTTC.

The gene calls are TRBV28 and TRBJ1-1, with 9 bases matching TRBD1. After removal of 4 bases from V and 2 bases from J, the junction contained 8 bases not matched to a gene. This CDR3 comprises 16 residues. Per germline, CDR1 MDHEN and CDR2 SYDVKM. The CDR3 reads CASSSPGTGRNTEAFF. CDR3 nucleotide sequence: TGTGCCAGCAGTTCCCCCGGGACAGGGAGAAACACTGAAGCTTTCTTT.

The chain has TRBV5-5 and TRBJ1-2; D is perhaps TRBD1 (5 bases). V was pared by 0 bases and J by 1 base, with 13 bases between. This CDR3 contains 16 residues. Germline CDR1 is SGHKS and CDR2 is YYEKEE (reference sequence). This CDR3 is CASSLGQLFNNYGYTF. CDR3 in DNA: TGTGCCAGCAGCTTGGGACAGCTCTTTAATAACTATGGCTACACCTTC.

J is TRBJ2-1 and V is TRBV6-1; D is possibly TRBD2 (5 bases). Trimming took off 6 bases at V and 4 bases at J, with 16 bases between the two ends. The CDR3 extends over 15 amino acids. Germline values: CDR1 MNHNS, CDR2 SASEGT. The CDR3 coding sequence is TGTGCCAGCAGCGAGCTAGCACGCTCATACAATGAGCAGTTCTTC. Protein product: CASSELARSYNEQFF.

CDR3 loop: CASNIGDTRSYEQYF. Here the CDR3 DNA reads TGTGCCAGCAACATAGGGGATACCCGCTCCTACGAGCAGTACTTC. The V call is TRBV6-6, the J call TRBJ2-7; the D gene is possibly TRBD1 (5 bases). Trimming shortened V by 7 bases and J by 0 bases, and 16 bases separated the two germline ends. The CDR3 covers 15 residues. Per germline, CDR1 MNHNY and CDR2 SVGAGI (reference sequence).

V and J are TRBV23-1 and TRBJ1-4; D ambiguous. TRBV23-1 falls under the ORF class, with uncertain function. The V gene lost 0 bases and the J gene lost 0 bases, with 8 bases spanning the gap. The length of the CDR3 is 16 residues. The CDR3 nucleotides read TGCGCCAGCAGTCAATCTCCCGGCGCAACTAATGAAAAACTGTTTTTT. This gives the protein CASSQSPGATNEKLFF.

The chain joins TRBV5-4 to TRBJ2-5; D tentatively reads TRBD1 or TRBD2 (7 bases each). V was pared by 0 bases and J by 4 bases, with 16 bases between. The CDR3 runs 16 residues. In germline, CDR1 is SGHNT, CDR2 YYREEE (reference sequence). The CDR3 DNA is TGTGCCAGCAGCTTGGCAGGGGGGGCCCGGCGAGAGACCCAGTACTTC. It codes for CASSLAGGARRETQYF.

This chain uses TRBV6-1 with TRBJ2-3; D gene ambiguous. Trimming pared 7 bases from V and 6 bases from J, leaving 14 bases between. The CDR3 spans 13 residues. Germline V gives CDR1 MNHNS, CDR2 SASEGT. The CDR3 nucleotides read TGTGCCAGCAACTTCGGGCTCGCCGATACGCAGTATTTT. As protein: CASNFGLADTQYF.

CDR3 sequence (DNA): TGTGCCAGCAGCTCGGACAGGCCAAGCACTGAAGCTTTCTTT. It specifies CASSSDRPSTEAFF. The chain combines TRBV7-9 with TRBJ1-1; 7 bases fit TRBD1. The CDR3 spans 14 residues. J lost 4 bases, V lost 4 bases, and 6 bases had no gene match. Germline loops: CDR1 SEHNR, CDR2 FQNEAQ (reference sequence).

The chain uses TRBV5-1 and TRBJ2-7; TRBD1 matches at 8 bases. Germline CDR1 and CDR2: SGHRS and YFSETQ. V lost 4 bases to trimming and J lost 2 bases; unmatched junction nucleotides: 5. The CDR3 runs to 14 residues. The CDR3 bases are TGCGCCAGCAGCCCGGGACAGGCGACCTACGAGCAGTACTTC. This encodes CASSPGQATYEQYF. The full variable domain, completed using reference TRBV5-1 and TRBJ2-7, is KAGVTQTPRYLIKTRGQQVTLSCSPISGHRSVSWYQQTPGQGLQFLFEYFSETQRNKGNFPGRFSGRQFSNSRSEMNVSTLELGDSALYLCASSPGQATYEQYFGPGTRLTVT.

The rearrangement uses TRBV6-4 and TRBJ1-1; no definite D call. Germline lookup yields CDR1 MRHNA and CDR2 SNTAGT. CDR3 length equals 19 residues. V lost 0 bases to trimming and J lost 1 base, with 21 bases between them. CDR3 residues: CASSDSWIQSLPWNTEAFF. CDR3 in DNA: TGTGCCAGCAGTGACTCGTGGATACAGTCTCTTCCCTGGAACACTGAAGCTTTCTTT.

This rearrangement joins TRBV5-1 to TRBJ2-7, with TRBD2 matching 8 bases. The V gene end was trimmed by 3 bases and the J gene end by 5 bases; junction bases not matched to a gene: 10. CDR1 and CDR2 from the germline V gene are SGHRS and YFSETQ. This CDR3 has 15 amino acids. CDR3 DNA sequence: TGCGCCAGCAGCTGGGGGCGGCTAGCGGGTGACGAGCAGTACTTC. This codes for CASSWGRLAGDEQYF.

The chain couples TRBV6-5 to TRBJ2-7, with no clear D. Germline CDR1 is MNHEY and CDR2 is SVGAGI. The CDR3 has 14 amino acids. Trimming pared 0 bases from V and 5 bases from J, leaving 11 bases between. The CDR3 region is CASSYSRLVDEQYF. CDR3 nucleotide sequence: TGTGCCAGCAGTTACTCGCGTCTCGTTGACGAGCAGTACTTC.